This record looks at one TCR beta chain sequence and its context. Its antigen remains unidentified. The method was immunoSEQ multiplex PCR; TCRdb's version includes in-frame clones alone and lacks a portion of them. The data contain 150,000 to 160,000 clones, more than 70% of them singletons. This record belongs to a study of cytomegalovirus exposure and HLA in healthy donors. Trimming removed 1 base at V and 6 bases at J, with 10 bases between. Germline CDR1 is SGHNT and CDR2 is YENEEA. This CDR3 has 13 amino acids. Notes on the study in general: Rarity characterized most TCR sequences, yet some public TCRs appeared in many donors. Some TCR beta chains (roughly 160 of them) were listed as cytomegalovirus-associated.

The chain couples TRBV11-3 to TRBJ2-7; TRBD2 might be the D (5 bases). The sequence came from a human donor in good health. The source material was PBMCs. CDR3 coding DNA: TGTGCCAGCAGCTTAGTCGGGGTGAGCGAGCAGTACTTC. Residues: CASSLVGVSEQYF.